These 2 T cell receptor beta chains came from one sample sequenced in a study of Graves' ophthalmopathy and Graves' hyperthyroidism. CDR3 regions of TCR beta were amplified from RNA transcripts. HTBI primers were used in a first-round RT-PCR, which preceded a second-round multiplex PCR. TCRdb used MiXCR to reprocess the multiplex PCR reads, holding one entry per CDR3 protein. The sample consists of about 380,000 distinct CDR3 sequences, approximately 15% of them appearing once. What was sequenced was peripheral blood. These receptors were obtained from a woman aged 18-29 years with stable Graves' hyperthyroidism.

At least ten counts were recorded for this clonotype. The chain carries TRBV24-1 and TRBJ1-1; 7 nucleotides line up with TRBD1. Germline assignment: CDR1 KGHDR and CDR2 SFDVKD. This CDR3 has 13 amino acids. The J segment lost 6 bases and the V segment lost 3 bases, leaving 3 bases of the junction unmatched. CDR3 bases: TGTGCCACCAGTGATATAGGGACAGCTGAAGCTTTCTTT. This sequence encodes CATSDIGTAEAFF.

Ten or more counts support this clonotype. The rearrangement links TRBV7-9 to TRBJ1-2; D call uncertain. From germline, CDR1 is SEHNR and CDR2 FQNEAQ (reference sequence). V was shortened by 0 bases and J by 14 bases, with 16 bases between the two germline ends. The CDR3 covers 13 residues. CDR3 in amino acids: CASSLALRADVTF. CDR3 DNA sequence: TGTGCCAGCAGCTTAGCGTTGAGGGCCGACGTAACCTTC.